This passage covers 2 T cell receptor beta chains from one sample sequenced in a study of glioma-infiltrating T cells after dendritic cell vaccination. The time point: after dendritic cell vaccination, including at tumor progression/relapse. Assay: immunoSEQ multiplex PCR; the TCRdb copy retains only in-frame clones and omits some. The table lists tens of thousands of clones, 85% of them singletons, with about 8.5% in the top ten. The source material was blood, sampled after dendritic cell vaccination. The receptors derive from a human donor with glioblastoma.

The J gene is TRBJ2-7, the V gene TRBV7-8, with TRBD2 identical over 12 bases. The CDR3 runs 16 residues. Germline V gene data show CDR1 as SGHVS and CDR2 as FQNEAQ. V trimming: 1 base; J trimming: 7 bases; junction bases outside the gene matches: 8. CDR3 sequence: CASSLVLAGGPAEQYF. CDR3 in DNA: TGTGCCAGCAGCTTAGTCCTAGCGGGAGGGCCGGCAGAGCAGTACTTC.

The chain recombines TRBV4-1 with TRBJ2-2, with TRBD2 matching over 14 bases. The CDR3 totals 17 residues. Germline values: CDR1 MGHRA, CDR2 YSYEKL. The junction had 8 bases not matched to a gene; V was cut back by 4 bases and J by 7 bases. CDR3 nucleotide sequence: TGCGCCAGCAGCCCAGCACCGGGACTAGCGGGAGTCGGGGAGCTGTTTTTT. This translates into CASSPAPGLAGVGELFF.